The sequence of this T cell receptor beta chain was determined in a study of CD8 T cells in ankylosing spondylitis. The CDR3 spans 15 residues. Looked up from germline, CDR1 is KGHSH and CDR2 is LQKENI. The junction had 4 bases not matched to a gene; V was cut back by 2 bases and J by 5 bases. A single record per CDR3 protein comes from TCRdb applying MiXCR to the 5' RACE reads. The profile covers under 130,000 distinct CDR3 sequences, with more than 20% appearing a single time and roughly an eighth taken by the ten largest. Overall study findings and caveats: Matched ankylosing spondylitis synovial fluid reportedly contained a significantly enriched population of disease-linked clones. Relatively scarce in peripheral blood, disease-linked clones were CD8+.

Notes on this clonotype: What it binds is unknown.

Sequencing input: synovial fluid, either unsorted or a sorted T cell fraction (not recorded which). The chain is built from TRBV18 and TRBJ2-2; 8 bases agree with TRBD2. The receptor's source is a male donor with ankylosing spondylitis. In DNA form, the CDR3 reads TGTGCCAGCTCACCAAGCGGGAGAAGGACCGGGGAGCTGTTTTTT. Translating it yields CASSPSGRRTGELFF.